This T cell receptor (beta chain) is drawn from a study of cytomegalovirus exposure and HLA in healthy donors. Researchers ran the PCR with 60 Vbeta and 13 Jbeta primers. In the original analysis: There were 70 million to 95 million unique TCR beta chains by a later count, and some 11 million of them were shared. The method was immunoSEQ multiplex PCR; TCRdb's version includes in-frame clones alone and lacks a portion of them. V, J and clone size derive from that table, while D and trimming were established from the DNA sequence. The table lists some 100,000 clones, about 80% of them singletons. The CDR3 has 14 residues. V was pared by 6 bases and J by 9 bases, with 8 bases of the junction left unmatched. The germline V gene encodes CDR1 LNHDA and CDR2 SQIVND (reference sequence).

Input material: PBMCs. The genes are TRBV19 and TRBJ2-1, with TRBD1 matching 10 bases. This sequence originates from a man aged 50 or older in good health and CMV-seropositive. CDR3 sequence reads: CASRGTGAPTEQFF. The CDR3 DNA is TGTGCCAGTAGAGGGACAGGGGCCCCTACTGAGCAGTTCTTC. The full variable domain, rest sourced from reference TRBV19 and TRBJ2-1, is DGGITQSPKYLFRKEGQNVTLSCEQNLNHDAMYWYRQDPGQGLRLIYYSQIVNDFQKGDIAEGYSVSREKKESFPLTVTSAQKNPTAFYLCASRGTGAPTEQFFGPGTRLTVL.